The 5 T cell receptor beta chains reported below all come from one sample, sequenced in a study of technical replicates of blood from four donors. Assay used: immunoSEQ multiplex PCR; TCRdb lists only in-frame clones, some missing. The data hold roughly 72,000 clones, with approximately 93% observed a single time. Sequenced input: T cells isolated from PBMCs. The receptors stem from a human donor in good health.

The J gene is TRBJ2-7, the V gene TRBV28; 7 bases are a match to TRBD1. This CDR3 contains 15 residues. The germline V gene has CDR1 MDHEN and CDR2 SYDVKM. V trimming: 5 bases; J trimming: 3 bases; junction bases outside the gene matches: 10. The CDR3 reads CASSLPTGVGYEQYF. The CDR3 nucleotides are TGTGCCAGCAGTCTACCAACAGGGGTGGGCTACGAGCAGTACTTC.

The chain couples TRBV28 to TRBJ1-2; 8 nucleotides line up with TRBD1. V was clipped by 4 bases and J by 8 bases; unmatched bases: 12. Germline CDR1 MDHEN, CDR2 SYDVKM. The length of the CDR3 is 15 residues. CDR3 sequence reads: CASSSSGQGKLGYTF. DNA for the CDR3: TGTGCCAGCAGTTCCTCAGGACAGGGCAAGTTGGGCTACACCTTC.

This rearrangement joins TRBV10-3 to TRBJ2-7; the match to TRBD2 covers 14 bases. Germline CDR1 and CDR2: ENHRY and SYGVKD. V shed 0 bases, J shed 7 bases, and the junction held 2 bases outside the gene matches. The CDR3 runs 15 residues. The CDR3 is CAISESGLAGEEQYF. The CDR3 DNA reads TGTGCCATCAGTGAGTCGGGACTAGCGGGAGAGGAGCAGTACTTC.

V and J are TRBV5-1 and TRBJ2-7; 7 positions agree with TRBD2. The germline CDR1 and CDR2 sequences are SGHRS and YFSETQ. Trimming removed 0 bases from V and 7 bases from J; junction bases left unmatched: 10. This CDR3 comprises 15 residues. CDR3 in amino acids: CASSLAARELGEQYF. In nucleotides, the CDR3 is TGCGCCAGCAGCTTGGCGGCGCGGGAGCTCGGGGAGCAGTACTTC.

The V call is TRBV2, the J call TRBJ2-1, with TRBD2 matching 10 bases. J lost 13 bases, V lost 3 bases, and 6 bases had no gene match. Per germline, CDR1 SNHLY and CDR2 FYNNEI. CDR3 length: 13 amino acids. DNA of the CDR3: TGTGCCAGCAGTGACTGGAGCGGGAGGGCCCAGTTCTTC. Translating it yields CASSDWSGRAQFF.